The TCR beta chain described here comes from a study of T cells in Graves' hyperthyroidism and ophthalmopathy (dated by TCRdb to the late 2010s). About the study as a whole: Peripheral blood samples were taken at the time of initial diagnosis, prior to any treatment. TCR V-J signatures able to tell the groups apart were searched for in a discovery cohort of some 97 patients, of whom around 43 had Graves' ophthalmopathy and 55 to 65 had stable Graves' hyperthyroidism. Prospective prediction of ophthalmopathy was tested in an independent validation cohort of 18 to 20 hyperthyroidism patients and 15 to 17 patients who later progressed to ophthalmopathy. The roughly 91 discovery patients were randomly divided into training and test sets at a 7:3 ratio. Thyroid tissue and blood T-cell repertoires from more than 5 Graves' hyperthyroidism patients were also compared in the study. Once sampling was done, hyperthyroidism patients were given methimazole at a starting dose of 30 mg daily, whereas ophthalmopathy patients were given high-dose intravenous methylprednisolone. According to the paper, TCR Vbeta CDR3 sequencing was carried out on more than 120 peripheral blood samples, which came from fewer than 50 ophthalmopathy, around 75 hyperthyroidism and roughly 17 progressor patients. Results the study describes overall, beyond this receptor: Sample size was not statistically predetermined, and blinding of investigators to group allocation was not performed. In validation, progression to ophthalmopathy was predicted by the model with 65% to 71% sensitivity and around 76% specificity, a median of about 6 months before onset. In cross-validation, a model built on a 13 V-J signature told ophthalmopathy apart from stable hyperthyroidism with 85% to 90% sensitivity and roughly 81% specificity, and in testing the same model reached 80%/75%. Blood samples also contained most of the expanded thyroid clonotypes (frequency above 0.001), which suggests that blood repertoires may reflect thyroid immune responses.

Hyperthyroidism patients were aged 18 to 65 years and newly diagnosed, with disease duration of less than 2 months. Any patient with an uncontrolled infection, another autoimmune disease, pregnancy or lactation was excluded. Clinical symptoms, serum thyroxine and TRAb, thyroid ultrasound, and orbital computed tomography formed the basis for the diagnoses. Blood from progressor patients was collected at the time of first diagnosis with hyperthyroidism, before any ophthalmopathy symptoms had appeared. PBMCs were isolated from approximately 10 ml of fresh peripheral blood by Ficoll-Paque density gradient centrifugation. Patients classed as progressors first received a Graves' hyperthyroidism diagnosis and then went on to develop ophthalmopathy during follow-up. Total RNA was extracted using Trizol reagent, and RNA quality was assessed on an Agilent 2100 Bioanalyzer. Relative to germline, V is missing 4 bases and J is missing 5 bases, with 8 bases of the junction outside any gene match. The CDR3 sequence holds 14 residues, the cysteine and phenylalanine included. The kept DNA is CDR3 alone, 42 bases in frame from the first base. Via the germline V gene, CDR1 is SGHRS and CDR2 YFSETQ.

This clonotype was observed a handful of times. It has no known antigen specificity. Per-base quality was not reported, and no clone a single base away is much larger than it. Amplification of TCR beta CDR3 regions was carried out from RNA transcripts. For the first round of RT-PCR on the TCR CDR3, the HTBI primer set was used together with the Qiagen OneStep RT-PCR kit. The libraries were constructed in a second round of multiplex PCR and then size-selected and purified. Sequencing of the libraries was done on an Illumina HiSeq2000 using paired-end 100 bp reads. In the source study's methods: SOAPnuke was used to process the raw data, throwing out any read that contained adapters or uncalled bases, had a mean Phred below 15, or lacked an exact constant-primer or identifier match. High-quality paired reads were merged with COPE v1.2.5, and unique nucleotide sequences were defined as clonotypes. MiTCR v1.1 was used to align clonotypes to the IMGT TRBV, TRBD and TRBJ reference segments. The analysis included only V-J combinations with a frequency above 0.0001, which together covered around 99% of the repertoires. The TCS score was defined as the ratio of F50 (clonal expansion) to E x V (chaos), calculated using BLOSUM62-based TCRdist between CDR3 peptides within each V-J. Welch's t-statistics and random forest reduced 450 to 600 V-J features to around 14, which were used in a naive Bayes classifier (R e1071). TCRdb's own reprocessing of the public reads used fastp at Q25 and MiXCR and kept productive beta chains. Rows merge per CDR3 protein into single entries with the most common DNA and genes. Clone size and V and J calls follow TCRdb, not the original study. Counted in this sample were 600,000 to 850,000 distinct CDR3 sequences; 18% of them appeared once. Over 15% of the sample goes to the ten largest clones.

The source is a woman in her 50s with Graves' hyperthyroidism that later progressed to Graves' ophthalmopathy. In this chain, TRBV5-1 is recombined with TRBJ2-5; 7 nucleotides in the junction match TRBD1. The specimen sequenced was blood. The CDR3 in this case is CASSHGTAPETQYF. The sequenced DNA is TGCGCCAGCAGCCACGGGACAGCCCCGGAGACCCAGTACTTC.